A single sample gave rise to the 32 T cell receptor beta chains below, sequenced in a study of blood T cells in healthy people across ages. Using a J-beta primer mix together with a sample-barcoded 5' primer, a second PCR was run for 7 to 11 cycles. MiXCR was run by TCRdb on the 5' RACE reads, yielding one entry per CDR3 protein. The data hold around 1,800,000 distinct CDR3 sequences, with around 42% observed a single time. Sequencing used blood. The receptors come from a human donor in good health.

The rearrangement uses TRBV7-8 and TRBJ1-1, with a weak D call TRBD1 (5 bases). V lost 7 bases and J 3 bases, leaving 12 bases between the germline ends. This CDR3 spans 13 amino acids. From germline, CDR1 is SGHVS and CDR2 FQNEAQ. Written as DNA, the CDR3 is TGTGCCAGCAACCAGGGTTTGTACACTGAAGCTTTCTTT. Its protein is CASNQGLYTEAFF.

The CDR3 bases are TGTGCCAGCAGTTACTTATCAGTTGGTAGGCCGACAGAAGCTTTCTTT. Translated: CASSYLSVGRPTEAFF. This chain connects TRBV6-5 to TRBJ1-1; D gene uncertain. The germline CDR1 and CDR2 sequences are MNHEY and SVGAGI. This CDR3 has 16 amino acids. The V end was cut by 1 base, the J end by 8 bases, with 20 bases between.

This chain joins TRBV5-1 and TRBJ2-1; D may be TRBD1 (5 bases). CDR3 length: 14 residues. Trimming removed 0 bases at V and 7 bases at J, with 11 bases between. Germline CDR1 is SGHRS and CDR2 is YFSETQ. The DNA for the CDR3 is TGCGCCAGCAGCTTGGAGGACATAGTAAATGAGCAGTTCTTC. This sequence encodes CASSLEDIVNEQFF.

V is TRBV7-8 and J is TRBJ2-1; D is ambiguous. The CDR3 length is 11 residues. Looked up from germline, CDR1 is SGHVS and CDR2 is FQNEAQ. The ends were cut back, 4 bases at V and 12 bases at J, with 10 bases in the middle. The chain's CDR3 is CASSWGMGQFF. The CDR3 nucleotides are TGTGCCAGCAGCTGGGGAATGGGGCAGTTCTTC.

The chain combines TRBV28 with TRBJ1-2, with D perhaps matching TRBD1 (5 bases). Between the trimmed V and J ends, which lost 3 bases and 8 bases, there was a span of 16 bases. This CDR3 contains 14 residues. Germline CDR1 and CDR2: MDHEN and SYDVKM. The CDR3 sequence is CASSFLYQGGGYTF. CDR3 DNA: TGTGCCAGCAGTTTTTTGTACCAGGGTGGCGGCTACACCTTC.

This clonotype appeared a few times. This chain links TRBV5-1 with TRBJ2-7, with D tentatively TRBD1 (5 bases). This CDR3 spans 14 amino acids. Trimming left V 4 bases short and J 3 bases short, with 14 bases between. Germline V CDR1 and CDR2: SGHRS, YFSETQ. The CDR3 loop is CASSTLDTYYEQYF. The CDR3 DNA follows: TGCGCCAGCAGCACATTGGACACCTACTACGAGCAGTACTTC.

The chain uses TRBV29-1 and TRBJ1-2; possibly TRBD1 for D (6 bases). This CDR3 contains 15 residues. Trimming cost V 8 bases and J 6 bases, with 25 bases left between them. CDR1 and CDR2 from the germline V gene are SQVTM and ANQGSEA. The CDR3 bases are TGCAGCTTCGCACAGGGTATGAGTGAATACCATGGCTACACCTTC. Its protein is CSFAQGMSEYHGYTF.

As to this clonotype: A much larger clone is a single base away; this may be a read error. This sequence joins TRBV29-1 and TRBJ2-1, with 11 bases lining up with TRBD2. Germline CDR1 SQVTM, CDR2 ANQGSEA. After removal of 7 bases from V and 13 bases from J, the junction contained 9 bases not matched to a gene. This CDR3 has 12 amino acids. CDR3 sequence reads: CSETSGGETQFF. The CDR3 nucleotides are TGCAGCGAAACTAGCGGGGGAGAGACCCAGTTCTTC.

The chain joins TRBV20-1 to TRBJ2-7, with 11 bases lining up with TRBD2. This CDR3 is 15 amino acids long. J lost 5 bases, V lost 0 bases, and 6 bases had no gene match. The germline gives CDR1 DFQATT, CDR2 SNEGSKA (reference sequence). CDR3 loop: CSARDGASGGNEQYF. The CDR3 DNA reads TGCAGTGCTAGAGATGGGGCTAGCGGGGGGAACGAGCAGTACTTC.

This clonotype was counted between two and nine times. CDR3: CSVGTGGFREQYF. The DNA of the CDR3 is TGCAGCGTTGGAACAGGGGGCTTCAGGGAGCAGTACTTC. V and J are TRBV29-1 and TRBJ2-7; 9 positions match TRBD1. CDR1 is SQVTM, CDR2 ANQGSEA, per germline. V lost 4 bases to trimming and J lost 7 bases; unmatched junction nucleotides: 8. CDR3 length: 13 residues.

The rearrangement links TRBV6-7 to TRBJ1-4; perhaps TRBD1 as D (6 bases). TRBV6-7 is flagged as an ORF with uncertain function. Trimming shortened V by 5 bases and J by 4 bases, and 23 bases separated the two germline ends. The length of the CDR3 is 18 residues. CDR3: CASSLRGGRTPSNEKLFF. The CDR3 coding sequence is TGTGCCAGCAGTCTCAGAGGGGGGCGCACACCGAGTAATGAAAAACTGTTTTTT.

This chain links TRBV7-3 with TRBJ2-1, with 14 nucleotides matching TRBD2. The J segment lost 10 bases and the V segment lost 4 bases, leaving 15 bases of the junction unmatched. Germline V gene lookup returns CDR1 SGHTA and CDR2 FQGTGA. The CDR3 runs to 18 residues. CDR3 loop: CASSSIPPTSGGAGEQFF. The CDR3 DNA follows: TGTGCCAGCAGCTCCATACCTCCGACTAGCGGGGGGGCAGGGGAGCAGTTCTTC.

This clonotype was detected a few times. The V call is TRBV7-2, the J call TRBJ2-1; 13 nucleotides agree with TRBD2. This CDR3 has 15 amino acids. The germline gives CDR1 SGHTA, CDR2 FQGNSA. V was clipped by 6 bases and J by 8 bases; unmatched bases: 7. The CDR3 coding sequence is TGTGCCAGCAGTCGGACTAGCGGGGGACTCTATGAGCAGTTCTTC. Translating gives CASSRTSGGLYEQFF.

The CDR3 loop is CASRNQGRETQYF. Written as DNA, the CDR3 is TGTGCCAGCAGGAATCAGGGCAGGGAGACCCAGTACTTC. This sequence joins TRBV12-3 or TRBV12-4 and TRBJ2-5; perhaps TRBD1 as D (5 bases). V lost 6 bases, J lost 5 bases, and 13 bases lay in between. There are 13 residues in the CDR3.

The chain combines TRBV20-1 with TRBJ2-1; 7 positions match TRBD1. V lost 6 bases to trimming and J lost 5 bases; unmatched junction nucleotides: 13. The CDR3 consists of 15 residues. Germline V gene lookup returns CDR1 DFQATT and CDR2 SNEGSKA (reference sequence). The CDR3 reads CSADGTAVQHNEQFF. Here the CDR3 DNA reads TGCAGTGCGGACGGGACAGCTGTACAACACAATGAGCAGTTCTTC.

V usage is TRBV5-1 and J usage is TRBJ2-5; D tentatively fits TRBD1 or TRBD2 (7 bases each). V lost 5 bases to trimming and J lost 11 bases, with 25 bases between them. Germline assignment: CDR1 SGHRS and CDR2 YFSETQ. This CDR3 has 15 amino acids. The CDR3 loop reads CASSPRGGAYNEQYF. CDR3 in DNA: TGCGCCAGCAGTCCCAGGGGGGGGGCCTACAATGAGCAGTACTTC.

This clonotype was detected a few times. The V gene is TRBV5-1, the J gene TRBJ2-5, with D maybe TRBD2 (6 bases). The J call may not be correct, given that the DNA end is closer to TRBJ2-7. Germline CDR1 SGHRS, CDR2 YFSETQ. This CDR3 contains 15 residues. CDR3 protein: CASSLEAGPPYEQYF. Here the CDR3 DNA reads TGCGCCAGCAGCTTGGAGGCGGGGCCCCCCTACGAGCAGTACTTC.

The chain is built from TRBV9 and TRBJ2-1, with TRBD2 identical over 11 bases. Looked up from germline, CDR1 is SGDLS and CDR2 is YYNGEE. V gave up 3 bases and J gave up 5 bases; unmatched junction bases: 4. The CDR3 has 15 amino acids. CDR3 DNA sequence: TGTGCCAGCAGCGATCAGACTAGCGGGGACAATGAGCAGTTCTTC. Its protein is CASSDQTSGDNEQFF.

The gene calls are TRBV10-3 and TRBJ2-1; 10 nucleotides align to TRBD1. In germline, CDR1 is ENHRY, CDR2 SYGVKD. CDR3 size: 18 residues. Trimming removed 4 bases from V and 10 bases from J; junction bases left unmatched: 19. CDR3 region: CAISVRLRGTGVPYEQFF. The CDR3 region has the DNA TGTGCCATCAGTGTTCGTTTACGCGGGACAGGGGTTCCCTACGAGCAGTTCTTC.

In its sample, this clonotype was seen a few times. The gene calls are TRBV20-1 and TRBJ1-1, with no clear D. Germline V gene sequence: CDR1 DFQATT, CDR2 SNEGSKA (reference sequence). The CDR3 is 10 residues long. Trimming pared 3 bases from V and 3 bases from J, leaving 2 bases between. The CDR3 reads CSASHTEAFF. The CDR3 DNA reads as TGCAGTGCTAGCCACACTGAAGCTTTCTTT.

The rearrangement joins TRBV28 to TRBJ2-7; 8 nucleotides match TRBD1. J was trimmed by 5 bases and V by 3 bases; bases with no gene match: 12. CDR1 and CDR2 (germline): MDHEN, SYDVKM. This CDR3 has 16 amino acids. The CDR3 sequence is CASSFGQGRATHEQYF. CDR3 nucleotides: TGTGCCAGCAGTTTTGGACAGGGCCGTGCCACCCACGAGCAGTACTTC.

J is TRBJ1-4 and V is TRBV7-9; no firm D call. The CDR3 sequence is 15 residues long. Germline V gene lookup returns CDR1 SEHNR and CDR2 FQNEAQ (reference sequence). V was clipped by 5 bases and J by 8 bases, with 18 bases between them. The CDR3: CASSPDIQSTEKLFF. In DNA, the CDR3 is TGTGCCAGCAGCCCTGATATTCAATCCACGGAAAAACTGTTTTTT.

This clonotype was detected a few times. V usage is TRBV3-1 and J usage is TRBJ2-3; no firm D call. V lost 0 bases and J lost 8, with 18 bases in between. Germline assignment: CDR1 LGHDT and CDR2 YNNKEL (reference sequence). This CDR3 region has 16 residues. CDR3 DNA sequence: TGTGCCAGCAGCCAAGATCGAAGGCAGGAACAAGTTACGCAGTATTTT. Its translation is CASSQDRRQEQVTQYF.

Written as DNA, the CDR3 is TGCGCCAGCAGCCAGGGGGATACAGAATGGGGAGCCAAAAACATTCAGTACTTC. Protein sequence: CASSQGDTEWGAKNIQYF. The chain recombines TRBV4-3 with TRBJ2-4; the D gene could be TRBD1 or TRBD2 (5 bases each). The CDR3 totals 18 residues. Germline-derived CDR1 and CDR2 are LGHNA and YSLEER. Trimming took off 3 bases at V and 0 bases at J, with 18 bases between the two ends.

The CDR3 bases are TGCAGCGTTTCCCTGCTCACAGATACGCAGTATTTT. It yields the protein CSVSLLTDTQYF. The V call is TRBV29-1, the J call TRBJ2-3; D uncertain. This CDR3 has 12 amino acids. The V gene's germline CDR1 is SQVTM and CDR2 ANQGSEA. V lost 5 bases and J lost 2, with 8 bases in between.

This clonotype was observed a handful of times. This chain uses TRBV7-8 with TRBJ2-7, with D perhaps matching TRBD1 or TRBD2 (5 bases each). Germline assignment: CDR1 SGHVS and CDR2 FQNEAQ. This CDR3 has 21 amino acids. The V end lost 2 bases, the J end lost 4 bases, and 33 bases lay between the germline ends. The chain's CDR3 is CASSLRGGLGLVVPSGYEQYF. CDR3 nucleotides: TGTGCCAGCAGCTTAAGGGGTGGTTTGGGGCTCGTAGTACCTTCGGGGTACGAGCAGTACTTC.

As concerns this clonotype: Germline and junction disagree at one end, which may indicate a read error. CDR3 residues: CTSSLTALGTNEKLFF. CDR3 coding DNA: TGTACTAGCAGCTTAACGGCTCTCGGAACTAATGAAAAACTGTTTTTT. The rearrangement links TRBV7-2 to TRBJ1-4; no clear D gene. Germline lookup yields CDR1 SGHTA and CDR2 FQGNSA. The CDR3 loop spans 16 amino acids.

The rearrangement joins TRBV7-8 to TRBJ1-1; D not certain. The CDR3 has 15 residues. Deletions cut 6 bases from V and 0 bases from J, with 14 bases between. CDR1 and CDR2 from the germline V gene are SGHVS and FQNEAQ. The CDR3 nucleotides are TGTGCCAGCAGTTCCCACTATGGGCTGAACACTGAAGCTTTCTTT. It encodes CASSSHYGLNTEAFF.

This clonotype was observed at least ten times. The chain uses TRBV20-1 and TRBJ2-5, with D tentatively TRBD2 (7 bases). The CDR3 has 16 amino acids. Trimming shortened V by 6 bases and J by 2 bases, and 22 bases separated the two germline ends. Per the germline V gene, CDR1 is DFQATT and CDR2 is SNEGSKA (reference sequence). The CDR3 nucleotides read TGCAGTGCCCCCCGGGGTTCCGCGGGGGCTCAAGAGACCCAGTACTTC. Protein: CSAPRGSAGAQETQYF.

The chain combines TRBV27 with TRBJ2-4; TRBD1 is a possible D gene (5 bases). Gene TRBJ2-7 matches the end of the DNA better, so the J call may be wrong. The CDR3 consists of 15 residues. Germline lookup yields CDR1 MNHEY and CDR2 SMNVEV (reference sequence). The CDR3 sequence is CASSLGGYKGNEQYF. CDR3 nucleotide sequence: TGTGCCAGCAGTCTTGGTGGGTACAAGGGGAACGAGCAGTACTTC.

This chain uses TRBV5-8 with TRBJ1-2; TRBD1 matches 11 bases. Trimming removed 2 bases from V and 5 bases from J; junction bases left unmatched: 5. The CDR3 loop spans 15 amino acids. Germline V CDR1 and CDR2: SGHTS, YDEGEE. The CDR3 sequence: CASSFRRDRGYGYTF. The DNA of the CDR3 is TGTGCCAGCAGCTTCCGAAGGGACAGGGGGTATGGCTACACCTTC.

In its sample, this clonotype was seen a few times. The rearrangement links TRBV6-1 to TRBJ2-3; 9 bases fit TRBD2. Germline CDR1 reads MNHNS; CDR2 reads SASEGT. The CDR3 runs 16 residues. V shed 4 bases and J 3 bases; nucleotides not matched to a gene: 8. The CDR3 DNA is TGTGCCAGCAGTGCCCTGGCGGGGGGGCGTACAGATACGCAGTATTTT. It translates to CASSALAGGRTDTQYF.